One sample yielded the 26 T cell receptor beta chains listed below, sequenced in a study of T cell responses to AZD1222 COVID-19 vaccine (dated by TCRdb to about 2021). Library method: the immunoSEQ multiplex PCR assay. What TCRdb holds here is the immuneACCESS table cut down to in-frame rearrangements. Part of the clones is not present; checked against another copy, under half of the missing clones reflect an unresolved V gene, and the others are unexplained. This sample gives about 190,000 clones in total; 80% to 90% of them show up just once. The ten biggest clones cover approximately 6.9% of the sample. Sample time point, as interpreted from the label and publication: baseline before first vaccination. This specimen consisted of peripheral blood, obtained on day 0 of AZD1222 vaccination. These receptors all come from an adult in good health.

The chain links TRBV27 to TRBJ2-7, with a tentative D call TRBD1 (7 bases). The CDR3 spans 15 residues. CDR1 is MNHEY, CDR2 SMNVEV, per germline (reference sequence). V was shortened by 3 bases and J by 6 bases, with 18 bases between the two germline ends. The CDR3 sequence is CASSFRAGGHSEQYF. For the CDR3, the DNA is TGTGCCAGCAGTTTTAGGGCAGGGGGGCATTCCGAGCAGTACTTC.

This chain uses TRBV5-4 with TRBJ1-2; D not resolved. V dropped 5 bases and J dropped 4 bases, with 6 bases sitting between them. From germline, CDR1 is SGHNT and CDR2 YYREEE (reference sequence). The CDR3 contains 11 residues. The CDR3 bases are TGTGCCAGCAGTTCCCCCTATGGCTACACCTTC. Residues: CASSSPYGYTF.

This sequence joins TRBV7-3 and TRBJ2-5; D is possibly TRBD2 (6 bases). There are 15 residues in the CDR3. Trimming removed 1 base from V and 4 bases from J, with 13 bases in between. Germline loops: CDR1 SGHTA, CDR2 FQGTGA. DNA of the CDR3: TGTGCCAGCAGCTTAAGGGGAACCGGGGGAGAGACCCAGTACTTC. This translates into CASSLRGTGGETQYF.

This CDR3 is CASSPRNLQGGGGYTF. CDR3 in DNA: TGTGCCAGCAGCCCCAGAAACTTACAGGGTGGCGGGGGCTACACCTTC. The gene calls are TRBV7-2 and TRBJ1-2, with D perhaps matching TRBD1 (6 bases). Trimming removed 5 bases at V and 8 bases at J, with 24 bases between. The CDR3 length is 16 residues. The germline gives CDR1 SGHTA, CDR2 FQGNSA.

V is TRBV5-1 and J is TRBJ1-4, with a weak D call TRBD1 (5 bases). The V end lost 4 bases, the J end lost 5 bases, and 15 bases lay between the germline ends. CDR1 is SGHRS, CDR2 YFSETQ, per germline. CDR3 size: 15 residues. Written as DNA, the CDR3 is TGCGCCAGCAGCCCGGTGGGGCGGGACAATGAAAAACTGTTTTTT. It specifies CASSPVGRDNEKLFF.

This sequence joins TRBV12-3 or TRBV12-4 and TRBJ2-5; a possible D gene is TRBD1 (6 bases). V lost 6 bases, J lost 3 bases, and 11 bases lay in between. The CDR3 is 13 amino acids. The CDR3 reads CASRTYREETQYF. CDR3 DNA: TGTGCCAGCAGAACCTACAGGGAAGAGACCCAGTACTTC.

The chain is built from TRBV6-4 and TRBJ2-1; perhaps TRBD2 as D (5 bases). Germline CDR1 is MRHNA and CDR2 is SNTAGT. CDR3 length: 15 amino acids. V was clipped by 8 bases and J by 6 bases, with 20 bases between them. The CDR3 DNA is TGTGCCAGCCAGATAACCCGGGGAGCCCCCAATGAGCAGTTCTTC. Translated: CASQITRGAPNEQFF.

The chain employs TRBV7-2 and TRBJ2-2; 7 bases align to TRBD2. The CDR3 covers 14 residues. With V trimmed by 3 bases and J by 5 bases, 3 bases remained unmatched. Looked up from germline, CDR1 is SGHTA and CDR2 is FQGNSA. The CDR3 DNA reads as TGTGCCAGCAGCTTTCGGGGGGATACCGGGGAGCTGTTTTTT. This translates into CASSFRGDTGELFF.

This clone was observed a few times. The chain employs TRBV30 and TRBJ1-5, with no clear D. The CDR3 contains 15 residues. Trimming left V 0 bases short and J 3 bases short, with 12 bases between. Germline CDR1 is GTSNPN and CDR2 is SVGIG (reference sequence). The CDR3 DNA reads as TGTGCCTGGAGTGTACGAGGGCGGCTCAATCAGCCCCAGCATTTT. Translated, it gives CAWSVRGRLNQPQHF.

This chain connects TRBV5-6 to TRBJ1-1; 9 bases are shared with TRBD1. The length of the CDR3 is 16 residues. Germline loops: CDR1 SGHDT, CDR2 YYEEEE. V lost 0 bases and J lost 3; bases outside the gene matches: 6. The DNA of the CDR3 is TGTGCCAGCAGCTTGGCACAGGGGGCGTGGGACACTGAAGCTTTCTTT. Translation gives CASSLAQGAWDTEAFF.

This chain joins TRBV5-1 and TRBJ1-6, with TRBD1 matching over 9 bases. The CDR3 has 15 residues. CDR1 is SGHRS, CDR2 YFSETQ, per germline. V gave up 2 bases and J gave up 8 bases; unmatched junction bases: 5. CDR3 bases: TGCGCCAGCAGCTTCCTGGGACAGGGCGATTCACCCCTCCACTTT. Translation: CASSFLGQGDSPLHF.

The chain carries TRBV4-1 and TRBJ1-2; no firm D call. V dropped 1 base and J dropped 3 bases, with 6 bases sitting between them. The CDR3 consists of 13 residues. Germline loops: CDR1 MGHRA, CDR2 YSYEKL. The CDR3 region is CASSQVPDYGYTF. The CDR3 region has the DNA TGCGCCAGCAGCCAAGTACCGGACTATGGCTACACCTTC.

V and J are TRBV13 and TRBJ1-1; D is possibly TRBD1 (5 bases). Germline V gene lookup returns CDR1 PRHDT and CDR2 FYEKMQ (reference sequence). Trimming cost V 2 bases and J 6 bases, with 16 bases left between them. The CDR3 consists of 15 residues. The CDR3 DNA is TGTGCCAGCAGCTTACAAACTTCCGGGGCTTCTGAAGCTTTCTTT. Its protein is CASSLQTSGASEAFF. Full variable domain (rest looked up from reference TRBV13 and TRBJ1-1): AAGVIQSPRHLIKEKRETATLKCYPIPRHDTVYWYQQGPGQDPQFLISFYEKMQSDKGSIPDRFSAQQFSDYHSELNMSSLELGDSALYFCASSLQTSGASEAFFGQGTRLTVV.

On this clone itself: The same CDR3 is also encoded by other DNA sequences in this sample. This chain uses TRBV12-3 or TRBV12-4 with TRBJ2-1; D remains ambiguous. The CDR3 spans 11 residues. V was trimmed by 6 bases and J by 0 bases, leaving 0 bases between them. CDR3 DNA: TGTGCCAGCAGCTCCTACAATGAGCAGTTCTTC. Its translation: CASSSYNEQFF.

V usage is TRBV4-2 and J usage is TRBJ1-1, with D possibly being TRBD1 (5 bases). The CDR3 length is 15 residues. CDR1 is LGHNA, CDR2 YNFKEQ, per germline. The V end was cut by 0 bases, the J end by 7 bases, with 15 bases between. CDR3: CASSQDQRQGYEAFF. Here the CDR3 DNA reads TGTGCCAGCAGCCAAGATCAGAGGCAGGGCTATGAAGCTTTCTTT.

The chain carries TRBV18 and TRBJ2-7; 9 nucleotides match TRBD1. Looked up from germline, CDR1 is KGHSH and CDR2 is LQKENI. V lost 4 bases and J lost 6; bases outside the gene matches: 4. The length of the CDR3 is 13 residues. CDR3 DNA: TGTGCCAGCTCACTCGGGACAGGGTCCGAGCAGTACTTC. It is translated as CASSLGTGSEQYF.

This clone was seen only once. This sequence joins TRBV9 and TRBJ1-2, with a weak D call TRBD1 (5 bases). Trimming stripped 3 bases from V and 1 base from J, with 13 bases between. The germline V gene has CDR1 SGDLS and CDR2 YYNGEE. The CDR3 has 15 residues. The CDR3 region is CASSETARNNYGYTF. The CDR3 region has the DNA TGTGCCAGCAGCGAGACAGCTCGGAATAACTATGGCTACACCTTC.

The chain combines TRBV28 with TRBJ2-3; 7 nucleotides align to TRBD1. The J segment lost 7 bases and the V segment lost 6 bases, leaving 10 bases of the junction unmatched. The CDR3 spans 14 residues. The germline V gene has CDR1 MDHEN and CDR2 SYDVKM. CDR3 nucleotides: TGTGCCAGCAGCCCACCGACAGGGATGAATACGCAGTATTTT. Translation gives CASSPPTGMNTQYF.

The chain combines TRBV28 with TRBJ1-2, with 12 bases matching TRBD1. There are 19 residues in the CDR3. The trim removed 2 bases at V and 3 bases at J, leaving 13 bases unmatched. Germline V CDR1 and CDR2: MDHEN, SYDVKM. The CDR3 sequence: CASSLRPGQGARVDYGYTF. The CDR3, as DNA: TGTGCCAGCAGTTTAAGACCGGGACAGGGGGCGCGGGTCGACTATGGCTACACCTTC.

This clone was detected only a few times. V and J are TRBV5-6 and TRBJ1-1, with D possibly matching TRBD1 (6 bases). V lost 3 bases to trimming and J lost 1 base, with 13 bases between them. The CDR3 has 15 residues. Germline CDR1 and CDR2: SGHDT and YYEEEE. In nucleotides, the CDR3 is TGTGCCAGCAGCTCAGGACAGACATCGAACACTGAAGCTTTCTTT. This sequence encodes CASSSGQTSNTEAFF.

This clone has only a few counts. This chain links TRBV19 with TRBJ2-1; 7 bases line up with TRBD1. V lost 8 bases and J lost 8; bases outside the gene matches: 6. Germline-derived CDR1 and CDR2 are LNHDA and SQIVND (reference sequence). The CDR3 totals 12 residues. The CDR3 loop reads CASLDRADEQFF. The CDR3 region has the DNA TGTGCCAGTCTAGACAGGGCCGATGAGCAGTTCTTC.

CDR3 nucleotides: TGTGCCAGCAGCTTAGGGATGGGGAAAGCTTTCTTT. Its translation is CASSLGMGKAFF. The chain carries TRBV7-9 and TRBJ1-1; D gene ambiguous. The CDR3 is 12 amino acids. Deletions cut 1 base from V and 9 bases from J, with 9 bases between. In germline, CDR1 is SEHNR, CDR2 FQNEAQ (reference sequence).

The genes are TRBV12-3 or TRBV12-4 and TRBJ1-2, with D tentatively TRBD1 (5 bases). The V end lost 9 bases, the J end lost 1 base, and 12 bases lay between the germline ends. This CDR3 spans 13 amino acids. The CDR3 here is CASSTVSNYGYTF. The CDR3 DNA sequence: TGTGCCAGTTCGACAGTGAGTAACTATGGCTACACCTTC.

This rearrangement joins TRBV20-1 to TRBJ1-2; D is possibly TRBD1 (5 bases). The CDR3 runs 14 residues. Between the trimmed V and J ends, which lost 3 bases and 0 bases, there was a span of 11 bases. Germline values: CDR1 DFQATT, CDR2 SNEGSKA (reference sequence). The CDR3 reads CSASRDGANYGYTF. For the CDR3, the DNA is TGCAGTGCTAGTAGGGACGGAGCTAACTATGGCTACACCTTC.

The genes are TRBV18 and TRBJ2-1; D gene unclear. CDR1 is KGHSH, CDR2 LQKENI, per germline. V shed 3 bases and J shed 6 bases, with 9 bases lying between them. This CDR3 has 13 amino acids. The CDR3 reads CASSPQAANEQFF. CDR3 bases: TGTGCCAGCTCACCTCAGGCTGCCAATGAGCAGTTCTTC.

The V gene is TRBV27, the J gene TRBJ2-5; D is possibly TRBD1 or TRBD2 (6 bases each). The length of the CDR3 is 12 residues. Looked up from germline, CDR1 is MNHEY and CDR2 is SMNVEV (reference sequence). V was trimmed by 5 bases and J by 9 bases, leaving 13 bases between them. The CDR3, as DNA: TGTGCCAGCAGTCCGAGGGGGGACCCCCAGTACTTC. Amino acids: CASSPRGDPQYF.